This T cell receptor beta chain originates from a study of T cell changes during pregnancy in multiple sclerosis. Germline V gene sequence: CDR1 MDHEN, CDR2 SYDVKM. The CDR3 totals 13 residues. V was pared by 3 bases and J by 3 bases, with 0 bases of the junction left unmatched. Repertoires were generated with immunoSEQ multiplex PCR, while TCRdb's copy carries only in-frame clones and drops some. Here the sample spans more than 45,000 clones, roughly 90% being singletons. Material: CD4+ T cells from peripheral blood mononuclear cells, obtained after pregnancy. The chain employs TRBV28 and TRBJ2-7; TRBD2 aligns across 9 bases. The sequence was obtained from a female donor with multiple sclerosis, enrolled in a pregnancy study. CDR3 loop: CASSLTSGYEQYF. CDR3 DNA sequence: TGTGCCAGCAGTTTGACTAGCGGCTACGAGCAGTACTTC.